Shown below are 32 T cell receptor beta chains from a single sample sequenced in a study of T cell responses to AZD1222 COVID-19 vaccine. Data came from immunoSEQ multiplex PCR; TCRdb stores just in-frame clones and leaves some out. The sample shows some 48,000 clones, about 86% of them seen only once. The sample was peripheral blood, taken 28 days after the second AZD1222 dose. These receptors were obtained from an adult who received the AZD1222 COVID-19 vaccine.

This chain joins TRBV3-1 (or the pseudogene TRBV3-2) and TRBJ2-5; the D gene is possibly TRBD2 (5 bases). The V and J ends lost 3 bases and 1 base respectively, with 12 bases between them. The CDR3 length is 15 residues. Germline V gene sequence: CDR1 LGHDT, CDR2 YNNKEL (reference sequence). The CDR3 reads CASSHRGGPQETQYF. CDR3 DNA sequence: TGTGCCAGCAGCCATAGAGGCGGGCCCCAAGAGACCCAGTACTTC.

The chain couples TRBV5-6 to TRBJ1-1; D call uncertain. V was pared by 0 bases and J by 1 base, with 7 bases between. Germline CDR1 SGHDT, CDR2 YYEEEE. CDR3 length: 14 residues. CDR3 residues: CASSLGTENTEAFF. The DNA for the CDR3 is TGTGCCAGCAGCTTGGGGACGGAGAACACTGAAGCTTTCTTT.

The J gene is TRBJ2-7, the V gene TRBV5-1, with 13 bases lining up with TRBD2. Germline V gene data show CDR1 as SGHRS and CDR2 as YFSETQ. CDR3 length: 15 residues. Unmatched junction bases numbered 5, after V lost 5 bases and J lost 3 bases. The CDR3 nucleotides read TGCGCCAGCAGACCCGGGACTAGCGGGATCTACGAGCAGTACTTC. Protein sequence: CASRPGTSGIYEQYF.

This chain links TRBV12-3 or TRBV12-4 with TRBJ2-1; the D gene is possibly TRBD2 (5 bases). CDR3 length equals 12 residues. V was pared by 1 base and J by 8 bases, with 6 bases between. This CDR3 reads CASSLGTDEQFF. CDR3 coding DNA: TGTGCCAGCAGTTTAGGGACTGATGAGCAGTTCTTC.

This chain links TRBV28 with TRBJ1-3; tentatively, D is TRBD1 (5 bases). CDR1 and CDR2 from the germline V gene are MDHEN and SYDVKM. With 5 bases removed from V and 0 bases from J, the gap between germline ends came to 14 bases. CDR3 size: 16 residues. The CDR3 DNA is TGTGCCAGCAGTCTTTGGGACCGAAGCTCTGGAAACACCATATATTTT. Protein: CASSLWDRSSGNTIYF.

This rearrangement joins TRBV28 to TRBJ1-5; D is ambiguous. This CDR3 contains 15 residues. Germline CDR1 MDHEN, CDR2 SYDVKM. Trimming removed 5 bases at V and 8 bases at J, with 19 bases between. The CDR3 region has the DNA TGTGCCAGCAGTCAAGCACACTCAGGTAACAAGCCCCAGCATTTT. It encodes CASSQAHSGNKPQHF.

This clone was recorded a few times. The chain combines TRBV2 with TRBJ1-6; 11 nucleotides agree with TRBD1. Germline V gene sequence: CDR1 SNHLY, CDR2 FYNNEI. J lost 7 bases, V lost 6 bases, and 17 bases had no gene match. The CDR3 extends over 19 amino acids. CDR3 in DNA: TGTGCCAGCAGCCCCGGCCCGACGGGACAGGGGGATACCAATTCACCCCTCCACTTT. Residues: CASSPGPTGQGDTNSPLHF.

This rearrangement joins TRBV27 to TRBJ2-1; D ambiguous. Between the trimmed V and J ends, which lost 5 bases and 4 bases, there was a span of 9 bases. CDR3 size: 13 residues. Germline V gives CDR1 MNHEY, CDR2 SMNVEV (reference sequence). The CDR3 loop reads CASSPAPYNEQFF. DNA of the CDR3: TGTGCCAGCAGTCCCGCCCCATACAATGAGCAGTTCTTC.

This clone was seen a handful of times. The CDR3 DNA is TGTGCCAGCAGTTGGGCCCCGAACACTGAAGCTTTCTTT. Protein: CASSWAPNTEAFF. The J gene is TRBJ1-1, the V gene TRBV28; D remains ambiguous. Trimming removed 4 bases from V and 1 base from J, with 7 bases in between. Germline V gene lookup returns CDR1 MDHEN and CDR2 SYDVKM. The CDR3 is made up of 13 amino acids.

Only one count was recorded for this clone. The chain recombines TRBV30 with TRBJ1-1, with no clear D. The CDR3 length is 15 residues. Germline V gene data show CDR1 as GTSNPN and CDR2 as SVGIG (reference sequence). The V end lost 2 bases, the J end lost 0 bases, and 13 bases lay between the germline ends. In DNA, the CDR3 is TGTGCCTGGAGTAAAACCCCGGACCTGAACACTGAAGCTTTCTTT. Translated: CAWSKTPDLNTEAFF.

This clone was observed a single time. V usage is TRBV24-1 and J usage is TRBJ2-3; 7 positions agree with TRBD2. J lost 8 bases, V lost 9 bases, and 7 bases had no gene match. The CDR3 totals 12 residues. The V gene's germline CDR1 is KGHDR and CDR2 SFDVKD. The CDR3 DNA reads as TGTGCCACCGGGGGGGTAGGCGGTACGCAGTATTTT. It specifies CATGGVGGTQYF.

V is TRBV24-1 and J is TRBJ1-2; 7 bases are shared with TRBD1. Unmatched junction bases numbered 3, after V lost 4 bases and J lost 5 bases. This CDR3 contains 13 residues. The germline gives CDR1 KGHDR, CDR2 SFDVKD. The CDR3 DNA follows: TGTGCCACCAGTGACCCGGGACAGTATGGCTACACCTTC. Its protein product is CATSDPGQYGYTF.

CDR3 amino acids: CASSLVRTGVNTEAFF. In DNA, the CDR3 is TGTGCCAGCAGCTTAGTAAGGACAGGGGTGAACACTGAAGCTTTCTTT. The gene calls are TRBV7-2 and TRBJ1-1, with 9 bases fitting TRBD1. V gave up 1 base and J gave up 0 bases; unmatched junction bases: 3. The CDR3 consists of 16 residues. CDR1 is SGHTA, CDR2 FQGNSA, per germline.

This chain links TRBV9 with TRBJ2-1; no clear D. From germline, CDR1 is SGDLS and CDR2 YYNGEE. Trimming shortened V by 3 bases and J by 4 bases, and 11 bases separated the two germline ends. The CDR3 consists of 14 residues. The CDR3 coding sequence is TGTGCCAGCAGCGGACCGGGCGGTTACAATGAGCAGTTCTTC. It encodes CASSGPGGYNEQFF.

The sample holds one count of this clone. The chain recombines TRBV30 with TRBJ1-5; D is unresolved. Germline CDR1 and CDR2: GTSNPN and SVGIG (reference sequence). This CDR3 has 13 residues. V was pared by 5 bases and J by 5 bases, with 13 bases between. CDR3 residues: CAWATRVDQPQHF. The DNA for the CDR3 is TGTGCCTGGGCGACCCGGGTGGATCAGCCCCAGCATTTT.

V and J are TRBV20-1 and TRBJ2-5; D is ambiguous. CDR1 and CDR2 (germline): DFQATT, SNEGSKA (reference sequence). CDR3 length: 10 residues. Trimming stripped 3 bases from V and 1 base from J, with 0 bases between. In DNA, the CDR3 is TGCAGTGCTAGCCAAGAGACCCAGTACTTC. It translates to CSASQETQYF.

J is TRBJ2-1 and V is TRBV6-5; 7 bases match TRBD1. Germline lookup yields CDR1 MNHEY and CDR2 SVGAGI. V dropped 10 bases and J dropped 4; count of bases not matched to a gene: 10. CDR3 length: 14 residues. CDR3 in amino acids: CATAFRGQYNEQFF. In DNA, the CDR3 is TGTGCCACCGCATTTAGGGGGCAATACAATGAGCAGTTCTTC.

This chain's CDR3 is CASSYPTGSGSSYNEQFF. Here the CDR3 DNA reads TGTGCCAGCAGTTACCCTACAGGGTCGGGGAGCTCCTACAATGAGCAGTTCTTC. The J gene is TRBJ2-1, the V gene TRBV27; TRBD1 is a possible D gene (6 bases). CDR3 length equals 18 residues. The ends were cut back, 4 bases at V and 0 bases at J, with 19 bases in the middle. Germline V gene lookup returns CDR1 MNHEY and CDR2 SMNVEV (reference sequence).

The chain is built from TRBV28 and TRBJ1-1, with D maybe TRBD1 (5 bases). Looked up from germline, CDR1 is MDHEN and CDR2 is SYDVKM. V was cut by 3 bases and J by 5 bases, with 19 bases left in between. This CDR3 comprises 16 residues. The CDR3 reads CASSFPMAAGRTEAFF. CDR3 nucleotide sequence: TGTGCCAGCAGTTTCCCCATGGCGGCAGGGAGAACTGAAGCTTTCTTT.

V gene TRBV7-3 combines with J gene TRBJ2-3; 7 bases align to TRBD1. CDR3 length equals 13 residues. J was trimmed by 11 bases and V by 3 bases; bases with no gene match: 8. Germline CDR1 is SGHTA and CDR2 is FQGTGA. Written as DNA, the CDR3 is TGTGCCAGCAGCTTCCCGGGACAGCAAAAGCAGTATTTT. This sequence encodes CASSFPGQQKQYF.

The V call is TRBV28, the J call TRBJ1-4, with a possible D match to TRBD1 (5 bases). CDR1 is MDHEN, CDR2 SYDVKM, per germline. The CDR3 has 14 amino acids. Trimming shortened V by 7 bases and J by 3 bases, and 12 bases separated the two germline ends. CDR3 sequence reads: CASTPGRPNEKLFF. The CDR3 DNA is TGTGCCAGCACACCGGGACGGCCTAATGAAAAACTGTTTTTT.

The chain couples TRBV7-9 to TRBJ2-2, with D perhaps TRBD2 (6 bases). Germline V CDR1 and CDR2: SEHNR, FQNEAQ (reference sequence). Trimming removed 4 bases from V and 0 bases from J, with 21 bases in between. CDR3 length equals 19 residues. The CDR3 spells CASSSLSLAANPNTGELFF. CDR3 nucleotides: TGTGCCAGCAGCTCCTTGAGCTTAGCGGCAAATCCGAACACCGGGGAGCTGTTTTTT.

The genes are TRBV18 and TRBJ1-3; no clear D. The CDR3 extends over 17 amino acids. V was trimmed by 2 bases and J by 0 bases, leaving 14 bases between them. In germline, CDR1 is KGHSH, CDR2 LQKENI. CDR3 sequence: CASSPVADTRSGNTIYF. In nucleotides, the CDR3 is TGTGCCAGCTCACCAGTGGCCGACACCCGCTCTGGAAACACCATATATTTT.

V is TRBV5-5 and J is TRBJ1-2; D unresolved. V was trimmed by 4 bases and J by 0 bases, leaving 10 bases between them. CDR1 and CDR2 from the germline V gene are SGHKS and YYEKEE (reference sequence). The CDR3 has 14 amino acids. CDR3 sequence (DNA): TGTGCCAGCAGCCCGGACGGGACTAACTATGGCTACACCTTC. Amino acids: CASSPDGTNYGYTF.

The chain combines TRBV7-3 with TRBJ2-5; D not certain. CDR1 SGHTA and CDR2 FQGTGA come from the germline V gene. V lost 2 bases and J lost 3, with 10 bases in between. The CDR3 runs 14 residues. CDR3 nucleotides: TGTGCCAGCAGCTTAGGGGATTGGGAAGAGACCCAGTACTTC. The encoded protein is CASSLGDWEETQYF.

The rearrangement uses TRBV28 and TRBJ1-3; unclear D gene. In germline, CDR1 is MDHEN, CDR2 SYDVKM. CDR3 length: 15 amino acids. The V end lost 5 bases, the J end lost 0 bases, and 11 bases lay between the germline ends. This CDR3 is CASSLDGSSGNTIYF. CDR3 in DNA: TGTGCCAGCAGTCTCGACGGATCCTCTGGAAACACCATATATTTT.

This chain connects TRBV18 to TRBJ1-6, with TRBD1 identical over 9 bases. Losses at the gene ends were 4 bases for V and 0 bases for J; bases not matched to a gene: 4. CDR3 length equals 17 residues. CDR1 and CDR2 (germline): KGHSH, LQKENI. The CDR3 is CASSLQTGGSYNSPLHF. CDR3 nucleotide sequence: TGTGCCAGCTCACTACAGACAGGGGGCTCCTATAATTCACCCCTCCACTTT. The full variable domain, its missing parts supplied by reference TRBV18 and TRBJ1-6, is NAGVMQNPRHLVRRRGQEARLRCSPMKGHSHVYWYRQLPEEGLKFMVYLQKENIIDESGMPKERFSAEFPKEGPSILRIQQVVRGDSAAYFCASSLQTGGSYNSPLHFGNGTRLTVT.

V is TRBV19 and J is TRBJ2-7; 16 bases align to TRBD2. The germline V gene encodes CDR1 LNHDA and CDR2 SQIVND (reference sequence). The CDR3 length is 16 residues. V lost 5 bases, J lost 2 bases, and 3 bases stayed unmatched. CDR3 protein: CASSDGTSGRAYEQYF. In DNA form, the CDR3 reads TGTGCCAGTAGTGACGGGACTAGCGGGAGGGCCTACGAGCAGTACTTC.

The V and J genes are TRBV3-1 (or the pseudogene TRBV3-2) and TRBJ1-2, with 8 bases lining up with TRBD1. The germline V gene encodes CDR1 LGHDT and CDR2 YNNKEL (reference sequence). V was pared by 3 bases and J by 3 bases, with 9 bases of the junction left unmatched. This CDR3 has 16 residues. Written as DNA, the CDR3 is TGTGCCAGCAGCCAGCCCCGAGGACAGGGAGACTATGGCTACACCTTC. Amino acids: CASSQPRGQGDYGYTF.

This chain joins TRBV11-2 and TRBJ1-3; D is ambiguous. The CDR3 has 16 residues. V lost 3 bases and J 4 bases, leaving 16 bases between the germline ends. Germline V CDR1 and CDR2: SGHAT, FQNNGV. The CDR3: CASSFQQSTRGNTIYF. CDR3 DNA sequence: TGTGCCAGCAGCTTCCAACAATCCACGCGGGGAAACACCATATATTTT.

V usage is TRBV7-8 and J usage is TRBJ2-7; the D is unclear. Germline V gene data show CDR1 as SGHVS and CDR2 as FQNEAQ. The CDR3 totals 14 residues. With 1 base removed from V and 3 bases from J, the gap between germline ends came to 10 bases. The CDR3 sequence: CASSLDNGNYEQYF. The CDR3 region has the DNA TGTGCCAGCAGCTTAGATAACGGTAACTACGAGCAGTACTTC.

The chain carries TRBV3-1 (or the pseudogene TRBV3-2) and TRBJ2-7, with no clear D. This CDR3 comprises 14 residues. Trimming stripped 2 bases from V and 2 bases from J, with 10 bases between. CDR1 is LGHDT and CDR2 is YNNKEL in the germline V gene (reference sequence). The CDR3, as DNA: TGTGCCAGCAGCCAACAAGCAGGTGCCTACGAGCAGTACTTC. Translating it yields CASSQQAGAYEQYF.